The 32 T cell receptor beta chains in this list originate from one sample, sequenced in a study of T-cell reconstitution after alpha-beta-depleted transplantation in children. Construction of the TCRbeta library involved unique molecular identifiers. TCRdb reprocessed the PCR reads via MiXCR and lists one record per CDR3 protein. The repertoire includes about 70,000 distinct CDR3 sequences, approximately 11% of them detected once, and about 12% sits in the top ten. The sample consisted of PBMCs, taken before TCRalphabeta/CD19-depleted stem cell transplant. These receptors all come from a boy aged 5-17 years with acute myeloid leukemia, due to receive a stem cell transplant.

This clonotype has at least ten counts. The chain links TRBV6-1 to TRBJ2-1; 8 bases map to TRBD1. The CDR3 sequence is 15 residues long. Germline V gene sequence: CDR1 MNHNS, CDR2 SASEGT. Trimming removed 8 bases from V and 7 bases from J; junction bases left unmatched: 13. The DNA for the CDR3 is TGTGCCAGCGGATCGACTCGACAGGGGTGGAATGAGCAGTTCTTC. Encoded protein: CASGSTRQGWNEQFF.

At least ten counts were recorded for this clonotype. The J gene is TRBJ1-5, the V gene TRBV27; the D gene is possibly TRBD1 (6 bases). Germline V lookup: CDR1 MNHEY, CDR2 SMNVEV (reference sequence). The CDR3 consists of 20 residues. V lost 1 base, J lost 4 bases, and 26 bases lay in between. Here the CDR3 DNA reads TGTGCCAGCAGTTTATGGGGAGGAGGGGGGGCCCCCGGCTTTAATCAGCCCCAGCATTTT. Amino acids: CASSLWGGGGAPGFNQPQHF.

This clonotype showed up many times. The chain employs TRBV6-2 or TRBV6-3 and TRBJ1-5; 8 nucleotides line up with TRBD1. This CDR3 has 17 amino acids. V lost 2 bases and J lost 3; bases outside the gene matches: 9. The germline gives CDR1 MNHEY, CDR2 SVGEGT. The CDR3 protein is CASSYRRQGKNNQPQHF. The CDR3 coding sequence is TGTGCCAGCAGTTACCGCCGACAGGGGAAGAACAATCAGCCCCAGCATTTT.

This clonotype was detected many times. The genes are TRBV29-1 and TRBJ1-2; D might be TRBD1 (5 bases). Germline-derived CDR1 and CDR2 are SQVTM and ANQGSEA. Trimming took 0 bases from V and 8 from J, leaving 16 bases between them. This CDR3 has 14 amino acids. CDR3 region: CSVEELGAIGGYTF. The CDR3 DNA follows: TGCAGCGTTGAAGAGCTAGGGGCGATTGGCGGCTACACCTTC.

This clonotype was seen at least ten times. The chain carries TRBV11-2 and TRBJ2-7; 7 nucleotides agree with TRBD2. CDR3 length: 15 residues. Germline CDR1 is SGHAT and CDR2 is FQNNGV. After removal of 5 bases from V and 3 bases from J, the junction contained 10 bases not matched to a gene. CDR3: CASSRLAPAHYEQYF. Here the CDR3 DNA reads TGTGCCAGCAGCCGACTAGCACCCGCCCACTACGAGCAGTACTTC.

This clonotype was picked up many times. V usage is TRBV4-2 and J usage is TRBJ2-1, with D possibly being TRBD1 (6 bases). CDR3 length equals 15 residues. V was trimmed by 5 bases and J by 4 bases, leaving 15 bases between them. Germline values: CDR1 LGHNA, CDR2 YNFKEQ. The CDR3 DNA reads TGTGCCAGCAGCGACCCCAGGGGCAGTTACAATGAGCAGTTCTTC. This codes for CASSDPRGSYNEQFF.

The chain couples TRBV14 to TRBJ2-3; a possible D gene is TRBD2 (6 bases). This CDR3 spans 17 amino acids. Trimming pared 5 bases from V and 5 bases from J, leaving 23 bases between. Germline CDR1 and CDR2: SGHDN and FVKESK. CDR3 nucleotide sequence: TGTGCCAGCAGCGAAAAGTATAGCGGCCACGGTATAGATACGCAGTATTTT. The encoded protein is CASSEKYSGHGIDTQYF.

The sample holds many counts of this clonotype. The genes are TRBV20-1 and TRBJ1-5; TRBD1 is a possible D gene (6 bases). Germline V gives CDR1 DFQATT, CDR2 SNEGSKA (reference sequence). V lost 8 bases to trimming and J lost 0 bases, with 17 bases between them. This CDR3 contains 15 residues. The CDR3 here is CSTKRGTRSNQPQHF. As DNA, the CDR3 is TGCAGTACCAAGAGGGGGACACGTAGCAATCAGCCCCAGCATTTT.

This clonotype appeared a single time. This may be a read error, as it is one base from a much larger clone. The CDR3 protein is CASSGFPYTNENLFF. CDR3 DNA sequence: TGTGCCAGCAGTGGCTTCCCCTATACTAATGAAAACCTGTTTTTT. The chain joins TRBV25-1 to TRBJ1-4; D ambiguous. CDR3 size: 15 residues. Germline CDR1 is MGHDK and CDR2 is SYGVNS. Full variable domain (missing parts from reference TRBV25-1 and TRBJ1-4): EADIYQTPRYLVIGTGKKITLECSQTMGHDKMYWYQQDPGMELHLIHYSYGVNSTEKGDLSSESTVSRIRTEHFPLTLESARPSHTSQYLCASSGFPYTNENLFFGSGTQLSVL.

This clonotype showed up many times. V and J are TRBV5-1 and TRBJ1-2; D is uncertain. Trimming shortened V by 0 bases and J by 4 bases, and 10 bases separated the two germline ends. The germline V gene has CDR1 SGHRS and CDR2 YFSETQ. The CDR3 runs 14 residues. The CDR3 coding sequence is TGCGCCAGCAGCTTGGACGGACGAAGCTATGGCTACACCTTC. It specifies CASSLDGRSYGYTF.

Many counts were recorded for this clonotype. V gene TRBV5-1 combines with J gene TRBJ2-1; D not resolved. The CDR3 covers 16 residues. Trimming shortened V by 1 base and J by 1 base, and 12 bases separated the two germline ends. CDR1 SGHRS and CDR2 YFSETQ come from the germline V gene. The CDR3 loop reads CASSLLATHSYNEQFF. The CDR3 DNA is TGCGCCAGCAGCTTGCTGGCGACACATTCCTACAATGAGCAGTTCTTC.

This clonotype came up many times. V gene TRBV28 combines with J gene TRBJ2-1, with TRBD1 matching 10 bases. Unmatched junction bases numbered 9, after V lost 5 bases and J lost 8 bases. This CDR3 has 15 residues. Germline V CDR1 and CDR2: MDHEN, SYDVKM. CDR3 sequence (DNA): TGTGCCAGCAGTGCCGACAGGGGGCGGATCTATGAGCAGTTCTTC. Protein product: CASSADRGRIYEQFF. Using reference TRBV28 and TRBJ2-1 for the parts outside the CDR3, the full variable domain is DVKVTQSSRYLVKRTGEKVFLECVQDMDHENMFWYRQDPGLGLRLIYFSYDVKMKEKGDIPEGYSVSREKKERFSLILESASTNQTSMYLCASSADRGRIYEQFFGPGTRLTVL.

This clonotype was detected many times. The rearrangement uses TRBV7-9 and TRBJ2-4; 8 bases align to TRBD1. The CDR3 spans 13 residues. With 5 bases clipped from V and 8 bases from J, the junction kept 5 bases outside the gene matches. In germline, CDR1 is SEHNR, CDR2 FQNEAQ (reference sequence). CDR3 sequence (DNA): TGTGCCAGCAGCCGGGGACAGGAGGACATTCAGTACTTC. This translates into CASSRGQEDIQYF.

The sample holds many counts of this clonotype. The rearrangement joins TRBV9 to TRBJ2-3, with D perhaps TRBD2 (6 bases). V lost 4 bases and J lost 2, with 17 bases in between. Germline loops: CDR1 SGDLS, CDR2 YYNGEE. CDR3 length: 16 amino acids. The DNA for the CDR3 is TGTGCCAGCAGCCCTCCCGGGACTCACTTCACAGATACGCAGTATTTT. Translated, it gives CASSPPGTHFTDTQYF.

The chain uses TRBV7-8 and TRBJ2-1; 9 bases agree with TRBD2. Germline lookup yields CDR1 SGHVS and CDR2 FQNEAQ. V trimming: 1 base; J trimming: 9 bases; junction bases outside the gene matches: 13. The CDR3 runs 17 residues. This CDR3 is CASSLGLGRGGLGEQFF. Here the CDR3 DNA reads TGTGCCAGCAGCTTAGGGCTCGGGCGGGGGGGCCTTGGTGAGCAGTTCTTC.

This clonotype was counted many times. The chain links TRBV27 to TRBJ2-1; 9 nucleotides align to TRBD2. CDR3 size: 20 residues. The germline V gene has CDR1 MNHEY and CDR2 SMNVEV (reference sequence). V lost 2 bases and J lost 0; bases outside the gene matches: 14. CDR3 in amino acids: CASSLRAGGLPGVSYNEQFF. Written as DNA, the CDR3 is TGTGCCAGCAGTTTACGGGCGGGAGGGCTCCCGGGGGTCTCCTACAATGAGCAGTTCTTC.

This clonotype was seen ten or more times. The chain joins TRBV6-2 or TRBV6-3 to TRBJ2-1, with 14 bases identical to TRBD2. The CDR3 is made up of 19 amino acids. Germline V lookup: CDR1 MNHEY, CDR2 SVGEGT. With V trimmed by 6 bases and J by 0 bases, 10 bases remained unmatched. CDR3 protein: CASRKGLAGAPLSYNEQFF. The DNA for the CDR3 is TGTGCCAGCAGGAAGGGACTAGCGGGAGCCCCACTCTCCTACAATGAGCAGTTCTTC.

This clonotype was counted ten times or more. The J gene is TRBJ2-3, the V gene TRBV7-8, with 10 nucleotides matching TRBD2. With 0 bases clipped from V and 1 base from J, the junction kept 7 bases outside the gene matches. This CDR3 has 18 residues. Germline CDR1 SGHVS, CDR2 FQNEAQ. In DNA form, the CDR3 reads TGTGCCAGCAGCTTAGCCAGGGTTAGCGGGGGGCGCACAGATACGCAGTATTTT. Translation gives CASSLARVSGGRTDTQYF.

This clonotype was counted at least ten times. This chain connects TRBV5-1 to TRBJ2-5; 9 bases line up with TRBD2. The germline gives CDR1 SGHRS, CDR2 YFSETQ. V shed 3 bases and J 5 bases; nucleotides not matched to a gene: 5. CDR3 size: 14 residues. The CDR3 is CASSWTSAYETQYF. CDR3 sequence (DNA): TGCGCCAGCAGCTGGACTAGCGCCTATGAGACCCAGTACTTC. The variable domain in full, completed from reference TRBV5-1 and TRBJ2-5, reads KAGVTQTPRYLIKTRGQQVTLSCSPISGHRSVSWYQQTPGQGLQFLFEYFSETQRNKGNFPGRFSGRQFSNSRSEMNVSTLELGDSALYLCASSWTSAYETQYFGPGTRLLVL.

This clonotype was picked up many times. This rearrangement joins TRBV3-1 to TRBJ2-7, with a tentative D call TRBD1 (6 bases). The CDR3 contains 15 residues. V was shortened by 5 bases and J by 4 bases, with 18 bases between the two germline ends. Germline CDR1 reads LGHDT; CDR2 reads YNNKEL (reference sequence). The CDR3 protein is CASSGETGFFYEQYF. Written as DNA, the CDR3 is TGTGCCAGCAGCGGGGAAACAGGGTTCTTTTACGAGCAGTACTTC.

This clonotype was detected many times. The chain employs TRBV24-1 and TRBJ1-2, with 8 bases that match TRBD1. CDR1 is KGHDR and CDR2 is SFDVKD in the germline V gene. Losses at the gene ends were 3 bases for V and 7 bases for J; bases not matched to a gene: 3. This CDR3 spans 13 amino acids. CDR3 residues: CATSDDRGRGYTF. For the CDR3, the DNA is TGTGCCACCAGTGATGACAGGGGACGTGGCTACACCTTC.

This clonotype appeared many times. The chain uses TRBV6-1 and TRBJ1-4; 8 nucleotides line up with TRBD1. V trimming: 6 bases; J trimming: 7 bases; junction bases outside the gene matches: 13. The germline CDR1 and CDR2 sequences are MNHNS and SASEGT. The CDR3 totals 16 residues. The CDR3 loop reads CASSPSQGEAGEKLFF. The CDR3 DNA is TGTGCCAGCAGCCCCTCACAGGGGGAAGCGGGTGAAAAACTGTTTTTT.

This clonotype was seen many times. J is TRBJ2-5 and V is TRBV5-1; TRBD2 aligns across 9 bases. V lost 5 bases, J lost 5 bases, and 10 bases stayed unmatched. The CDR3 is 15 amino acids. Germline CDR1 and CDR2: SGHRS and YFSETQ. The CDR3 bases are TGCGCCAGCAGTTCAGGACTAGCGTCACAGGAGACCCAGTACTTC. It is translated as CASSSGLASQETQYF.

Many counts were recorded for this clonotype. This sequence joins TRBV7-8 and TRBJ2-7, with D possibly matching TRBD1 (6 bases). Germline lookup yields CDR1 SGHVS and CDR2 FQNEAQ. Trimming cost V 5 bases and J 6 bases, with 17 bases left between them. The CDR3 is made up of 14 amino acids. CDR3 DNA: TGTGCCAGCAGCCCCGGTGGACTCAGGGGCGAGCAGTACGTC. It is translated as CASSPGGLRGEQYV.

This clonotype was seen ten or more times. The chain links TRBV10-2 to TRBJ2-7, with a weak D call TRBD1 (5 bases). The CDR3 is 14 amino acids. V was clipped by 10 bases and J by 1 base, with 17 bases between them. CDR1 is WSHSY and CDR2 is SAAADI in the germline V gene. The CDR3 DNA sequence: TGCGCCACCAGGGCAGGGCTTTTATCCTACGAGCAGTACGTC. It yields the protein CATRAGLLSYEQYV.

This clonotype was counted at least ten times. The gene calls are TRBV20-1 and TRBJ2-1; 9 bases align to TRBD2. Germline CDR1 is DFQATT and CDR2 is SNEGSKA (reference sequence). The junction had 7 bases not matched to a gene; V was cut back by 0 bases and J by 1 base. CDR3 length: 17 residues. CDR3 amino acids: CSARDGGRAGSYNEQFF. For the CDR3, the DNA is TGCAGTGCTAGAGATGGCGGGAGGGCGGGGTCCTACAATGAGCAGTTCTTC.

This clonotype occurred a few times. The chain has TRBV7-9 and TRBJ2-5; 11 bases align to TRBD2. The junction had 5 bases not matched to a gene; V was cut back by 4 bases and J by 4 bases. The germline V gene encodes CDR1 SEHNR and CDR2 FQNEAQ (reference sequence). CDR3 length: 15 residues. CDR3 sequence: CASSSGLAGGETQYF. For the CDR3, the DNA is TGTGCCAGCAGCTCAGGACTAGCGGGCGGAGAGACCCAGTACTTC.

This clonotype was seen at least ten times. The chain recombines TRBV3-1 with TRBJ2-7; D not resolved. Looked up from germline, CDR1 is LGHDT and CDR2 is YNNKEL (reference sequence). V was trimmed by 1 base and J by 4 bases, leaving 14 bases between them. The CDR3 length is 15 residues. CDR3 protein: CASSQGRPTLYEQYV. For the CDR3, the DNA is TGTGCCAGCAGCCAAGGAAGGCCTACCTTATACGAGCAGTACGTC.

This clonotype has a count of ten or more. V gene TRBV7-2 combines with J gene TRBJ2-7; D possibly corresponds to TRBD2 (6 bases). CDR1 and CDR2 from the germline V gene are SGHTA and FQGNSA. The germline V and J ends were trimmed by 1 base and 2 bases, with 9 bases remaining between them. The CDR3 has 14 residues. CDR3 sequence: CASSLGGTPYEQYV. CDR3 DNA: TGTGCCAGCAGCTTAGGAGGGACTCCCTACGAGCAGTACGTC.

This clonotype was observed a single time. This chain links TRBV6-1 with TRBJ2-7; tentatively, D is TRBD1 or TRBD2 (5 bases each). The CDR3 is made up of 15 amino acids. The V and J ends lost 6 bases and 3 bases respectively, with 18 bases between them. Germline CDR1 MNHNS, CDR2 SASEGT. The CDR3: CASSANLGRVYEQYF. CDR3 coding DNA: TGTGCCAGCAGCGCCAACCTGGGGCGGGTCTACGAGCAGTACTTC.

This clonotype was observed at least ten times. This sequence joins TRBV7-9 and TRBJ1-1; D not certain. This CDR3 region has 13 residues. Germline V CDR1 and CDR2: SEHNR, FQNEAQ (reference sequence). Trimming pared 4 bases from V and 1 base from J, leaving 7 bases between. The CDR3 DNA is TGTGCCAGCAGCTCTGCAGAGAACACTGAAGCTTTCTTT. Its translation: CASSSAENTEAFF. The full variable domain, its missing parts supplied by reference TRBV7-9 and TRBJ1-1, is DTGVSQNPRHKITKRGQNVTFRCDPISEHNRLYWYRQTLGQGPEFLTYFQNEAQLEKSRLLSDRFSAERPKGSFSTLEIQRTEQGDSAMYLCASSSAENTEAFFGQGTRLTVV.

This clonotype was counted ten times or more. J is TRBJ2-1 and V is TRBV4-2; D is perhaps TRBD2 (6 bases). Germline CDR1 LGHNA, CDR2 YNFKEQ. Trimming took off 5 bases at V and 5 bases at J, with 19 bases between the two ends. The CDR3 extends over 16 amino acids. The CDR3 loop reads CASSTHPGEKNNEQFF. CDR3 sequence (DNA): TGTGCCAGCAGCACCCATCCGGGGGAGAAGAACAATGAGCAGTTCTTC.